Listed below are T cell receptor beta chains from one sample, sequenced in a study of vaccination effects on CD4 cells after COVID-19. Measured with immunoSEQ multiplex PCR; TCRdb has only the in-frame clones, and not every one. The repertoire consists of over 25,000 clones, with about 80% occurring once and the leading ten covering approximately 1.5%. Their target antigens are unknown. Material: CD4+ T cells from PBMCs cultured with HCoV-NL63 spike peptides, obtained after COVID-19 vaccination. The receptors originated from a human donor who received a COVID-19 vaccine. Some clones in this sample may be carry-over from other donors' samples. CDR3s include the opening cysteine and the closing phenylalanine or tryptophan. The D gene is left open where the match is weak. Some rows mark clone size as missing; the rest say once, few, many or name a class of expanded clone.

size: once
V: TRBV19
J: TRBJ2-5
D: .
CDR3: CASSIGRLRAGETQYF
DNA: TGTGCCAGTAGTATAGGTCGTCTTCGGGCGGGAGAGACCCAGTACTTC

size: medium-sized
V: TRBV30
J: TRBJ1-1
D: .
CDR3: CAWSVLRVNTEAFF
DNA: TGTGCCTGGAGTGTACTGAGGGTAAACACTGAAGCTTTCTTT

size: .
V: TRBV7-9
J: TRBJ2-1
D: .
CDR3: CASSFRDSGNSYNEQFF
DNA: TGTGCCAGCAGCTTCAGGGATAGCGGAAACTCCTACAATGAGCAGTTCTTC

size: .
V: TRBV11-3
J: TRBJ2-1
D: .
CDR3: CASSPRPGTAVGNEQFF
DNA: TGTGCCAGCAGCCCACGGCCCGGGACTGCGGTTGGCAATGAGCAGTTCTTC

size: .
V: TRBV3-1/TRBV3-2
J: TRBJ2-3
D: TRBD2
CDR3: CASSQFSGGRDTQYF
DNA: TGTGCCAGCAGCCAATTCAGCGGGGGGCGAGATACGCAGTATTTT

size: few
V: TRBV6-1
J: TRBJ1-6
D: .
CDR3: CASSDLLLSPLHF
DNA: TGTGCCAGCAGTGATCTCCTTTTATCACCCCTCCACTTT

size: .
V: TRBV28
J: TRBJ1-4
D: .
CDR3: CASSFGPGATNEKLFF
DNA: TGTGCCAGCAGTTTTGGTCCGGGAGCAACTAATGAAAAACTGTTTTTT

size: once
V: TRBV4-1
J: TRBJ1-4
D: .
CDR3: CASSQDRDLNEKLFF
DNA: TGCGCCAGCAGCCAAGACCGGGACTTAAATGAAAAACTGTTTTTT

size: few
V: TRBV11-3
J: TRBJ2-1
D: .
CDR3: CASRAGAYNEQFF
DNA: TGTGCCAGTCGAGCCGGGGCCTACAATGAGCAGTTCTTC

size: .
V: TRBV18
J: TRBJ1-1
D: .
CDR3: CASSPPSRAEAFF
DNA: TGTGCCAGCTCACCACCGAGCAGGGCGGAAGCTTTCTTT

size: .
V: TRBV30
J: TRBJ1-6
D: .
CDR3: CAWSEKRGNSPLHF
DNA: TGTGCCTGGAGCGAAAAGCGGGGCAATTCACCCCTCCACTTT